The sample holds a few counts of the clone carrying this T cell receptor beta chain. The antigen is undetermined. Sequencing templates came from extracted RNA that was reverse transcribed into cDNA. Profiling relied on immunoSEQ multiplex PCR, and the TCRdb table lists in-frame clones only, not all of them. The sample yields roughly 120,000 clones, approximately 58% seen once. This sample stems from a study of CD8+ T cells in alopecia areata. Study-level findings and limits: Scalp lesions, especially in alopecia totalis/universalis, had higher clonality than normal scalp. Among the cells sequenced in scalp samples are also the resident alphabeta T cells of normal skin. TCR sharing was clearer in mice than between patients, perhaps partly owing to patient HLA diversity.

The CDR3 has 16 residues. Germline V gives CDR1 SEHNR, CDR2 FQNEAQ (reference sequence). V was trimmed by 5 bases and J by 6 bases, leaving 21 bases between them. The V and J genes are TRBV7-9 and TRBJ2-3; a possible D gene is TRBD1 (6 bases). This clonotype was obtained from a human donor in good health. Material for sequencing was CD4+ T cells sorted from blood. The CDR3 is CASSPGQGQSGDTQYF. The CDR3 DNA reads TGTGCCAGCAGCCCGGGACAAGGGCAATCGGGGGATACGCAGTATTTT.